This T cell receptor (beta chain) was captured by sequencing in a study of Ad26.COV2.S vaccination and SARS-CoV-2 variants. Trimming cost V 10 bases and J 0 bases, with 12 bases left between them. Germline CDR1 and CDR2: ENHRY and SYGVKD. The CDR3 consists of 13 residues. Described treatment: 15 to 20 received Ad26.COV2.S at low or high dose, single or two shots; several received placebo; per-sample allocation not given. Sampling occurred on day 63 after the first vaccine or placebo injection. Based in Boston, the donor was an adult of 18-55 years. The vaccine delivered Wuhan-strain SARS-CoV-2 spike through an Ad26 vector. This clone has a single count. Sequencing was performed with immunoSEQ multiplex PCR; in TCRdb, only in-frame clones are kept and a portion is missing. The sample lists some 290,000 clones, 85% to 90% occurring once.

This chain links TRBV10-3 with TRBJ1-1; D call uncertain. The input for sequencing was peripheral blood, taken in a trial of Ad26.COV2.S vaccine versus placebo. The sequence derives from a person aged 18 to 59 who received the Ad26.COV2.S COVID-19 vaccine or a placebo. The CDR3 spells CASQQSLNTEAFF. For the CDR3, the DNA is TGTGCCAGCCAACAGAGCCTGAACACTGAAGCTTTCTTT.